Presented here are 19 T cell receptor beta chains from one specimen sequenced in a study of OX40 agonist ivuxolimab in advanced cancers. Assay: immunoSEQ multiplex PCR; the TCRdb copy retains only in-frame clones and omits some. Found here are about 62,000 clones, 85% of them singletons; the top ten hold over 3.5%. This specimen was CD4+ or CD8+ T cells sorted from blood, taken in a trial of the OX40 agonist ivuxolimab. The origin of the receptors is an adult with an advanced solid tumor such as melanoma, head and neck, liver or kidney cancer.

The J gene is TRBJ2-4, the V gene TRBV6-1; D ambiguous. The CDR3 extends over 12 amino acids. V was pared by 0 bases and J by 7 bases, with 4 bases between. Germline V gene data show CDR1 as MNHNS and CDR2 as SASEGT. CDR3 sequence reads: CASSEAWNIQYF. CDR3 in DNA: TGTGCCAGCAGTGAAGCATGGAACATTCAGTACTTC.

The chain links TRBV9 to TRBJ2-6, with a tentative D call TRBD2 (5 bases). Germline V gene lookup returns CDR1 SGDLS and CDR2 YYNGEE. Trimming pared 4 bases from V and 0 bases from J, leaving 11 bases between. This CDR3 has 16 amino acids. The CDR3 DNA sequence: TGTGCCAGCAGCCCCACGGGGAGCTCTGGGGCCAACGTCCTGACTTTC. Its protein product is CASSPTGSSGANVLTF.

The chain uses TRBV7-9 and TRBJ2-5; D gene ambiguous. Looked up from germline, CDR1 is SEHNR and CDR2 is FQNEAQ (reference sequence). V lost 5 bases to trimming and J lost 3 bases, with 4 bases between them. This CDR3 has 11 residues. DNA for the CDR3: TGTGCCAGCAGCGTAAAAGAGACCCAGTACTTC. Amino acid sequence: CASSVKETQYF.

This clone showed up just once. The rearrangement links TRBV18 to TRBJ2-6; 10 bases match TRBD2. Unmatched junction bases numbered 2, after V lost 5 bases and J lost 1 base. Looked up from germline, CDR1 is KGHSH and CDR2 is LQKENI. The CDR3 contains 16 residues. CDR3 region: CASSAAGGSGANVLTF. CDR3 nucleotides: TGTGCCAGCTCAGCAGCGGGGGGGTCTGGGGCCAACGTCCTGACTTTC.

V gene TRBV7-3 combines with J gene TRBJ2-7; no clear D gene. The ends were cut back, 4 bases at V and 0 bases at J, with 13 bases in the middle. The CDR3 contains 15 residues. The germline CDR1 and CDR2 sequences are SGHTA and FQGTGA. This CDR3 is CASSSAGLSSYEQYF. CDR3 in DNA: TGTGCCAGCAGCTCAGCCGGGCTCAGCTCCTACGAGCAGTACTTC.

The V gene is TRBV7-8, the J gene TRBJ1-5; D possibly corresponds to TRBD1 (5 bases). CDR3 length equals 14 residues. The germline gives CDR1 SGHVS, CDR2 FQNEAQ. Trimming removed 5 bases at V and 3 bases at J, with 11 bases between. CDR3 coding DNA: TGTGCCAGCAGCCCCGAGGGGATCAATCAGCCCCAGCATTTT. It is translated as CASSPEGINQPQHF.

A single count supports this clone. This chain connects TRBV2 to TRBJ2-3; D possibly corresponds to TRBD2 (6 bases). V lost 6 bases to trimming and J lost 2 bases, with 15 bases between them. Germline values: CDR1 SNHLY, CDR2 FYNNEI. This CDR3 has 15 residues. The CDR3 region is CASRGLPSYTDTQYF. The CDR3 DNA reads TGTGCCAGCAGGGGACTCCCCAGCTACACAGATACGCAGTATTTT. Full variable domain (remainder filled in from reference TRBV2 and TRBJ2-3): EPEVTQTPSHQVTQMGQEVILRCVPISNHLYFYWYRQILGQKVEFLVSFYNNEISEKSEIFDDQFSVERPDGSNFTLKIRSTKLEDSAMYFCASRGLPSYTDTQYFGPGTRLTVL.

DNA for the CDR3: TGTGCCAGCTCACCACGGGAAAAGACCCAGTACTTC. Residues: CASSPREKTQYF. The V gene is TRBV18, the J gene TRBJ2-5; D remains ambiguous. V was clipped by 1 base and J by 6 bases, with 6 bases between them. The CDR3 has 12 amino acids. Germline V gene data show CDR1 as KGHSH and CDR2 as LQKENI.

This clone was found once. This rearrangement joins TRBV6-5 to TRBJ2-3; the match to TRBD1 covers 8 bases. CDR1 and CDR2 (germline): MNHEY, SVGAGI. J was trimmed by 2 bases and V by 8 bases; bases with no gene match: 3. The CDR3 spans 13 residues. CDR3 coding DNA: TGTGCCAGCCGGGACAGGAACACAGATACGCAGTATTTT. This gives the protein CASRDRNTDTQYF.

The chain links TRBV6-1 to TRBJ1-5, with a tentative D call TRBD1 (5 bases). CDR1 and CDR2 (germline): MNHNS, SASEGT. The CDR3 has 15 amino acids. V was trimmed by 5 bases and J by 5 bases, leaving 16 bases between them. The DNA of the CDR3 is TGTGCCAGCAGTAAGGTTGTGGGGGTAGATCAGCCCCAGCATTTT. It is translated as CASSKVVGVDQPQHF.

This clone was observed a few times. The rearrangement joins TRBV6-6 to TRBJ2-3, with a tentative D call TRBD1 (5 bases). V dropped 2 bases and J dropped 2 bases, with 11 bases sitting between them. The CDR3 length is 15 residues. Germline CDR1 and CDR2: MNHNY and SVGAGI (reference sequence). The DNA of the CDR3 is TGTGCCAGCAGTTACGGGGCCTGGGTCACAGATACGCAGTATTTT. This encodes CASSYGAWVTDTQYF.

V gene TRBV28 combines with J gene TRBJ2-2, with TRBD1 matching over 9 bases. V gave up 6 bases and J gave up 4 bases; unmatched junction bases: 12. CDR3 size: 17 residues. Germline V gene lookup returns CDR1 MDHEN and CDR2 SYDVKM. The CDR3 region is CASSRFWGQGVTGELFF. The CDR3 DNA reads TGTGCCAGCAGCCGATTCTGGGGACAGGGAGTCACCGGGGAGCTGTTTTTT. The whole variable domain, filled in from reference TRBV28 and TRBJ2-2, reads DVKVTQSSRYLVKRTGEKVFLECVQDMDHENMFWYRQDPGLGLRLIYFSYDVKMKEKGDIPEGYSVSREKKERFSLILESASTNQTSMYLCASSRFWGQGVTGELFFGEGSRLTVL.

CDR3 sequence: CASTASVANTGELFF. The CDR3 DNA reads as TGCGCCAGCACGGCTAGCGTCGCGAACACCGGGGAGCTGTTTTTT. The V and J genes are TRBV5-1 and TRBJ2-2; weak D call: TRBD2 (6 bases). CDR3 size: 15 residues. V was cut by 6 bases and J by 0 bases, with 12 bases left in between. CDR1 SGHRS and CDR2 YFSETQ come from the germline V gene. The variable domain in full, with the rest retrieved from reference TRBV5-1 and TRBJ2-2, is KAGVTQTPRYLIKTRGQQVTLSCSPISGHRSVSWYQQTPGQGLQFLFEYFSETQRNKGNFPGRFSGRQFSNSRSEMNVSTLELGDSALYLCASTASVANTGELFFGEGSRLTVL.

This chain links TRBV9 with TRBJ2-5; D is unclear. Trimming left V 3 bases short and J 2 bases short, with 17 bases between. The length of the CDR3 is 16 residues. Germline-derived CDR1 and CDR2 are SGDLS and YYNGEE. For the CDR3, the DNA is TGTGCCAGCAGCGCCAAGGGTGGTATGCGACAAGAGACCCAGTACTTC. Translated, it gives CASSAKGGMRQETQYF.

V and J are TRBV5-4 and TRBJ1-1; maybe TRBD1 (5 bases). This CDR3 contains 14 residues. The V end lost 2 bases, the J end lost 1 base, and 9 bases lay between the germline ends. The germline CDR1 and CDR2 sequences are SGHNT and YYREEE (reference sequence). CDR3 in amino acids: CASSFSTANTEAFF. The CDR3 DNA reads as TGTGCCAGCAGCTTCTCGACAGCGAACACTGAAGCTTTCTTT.

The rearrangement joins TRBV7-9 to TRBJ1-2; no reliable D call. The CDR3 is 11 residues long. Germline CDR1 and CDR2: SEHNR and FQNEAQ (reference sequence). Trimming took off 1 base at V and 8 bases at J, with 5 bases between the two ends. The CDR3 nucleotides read TGTGCCAGCAGCTTAGGACGCGGCTACACCTTC. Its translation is CASSLGRGYTF.

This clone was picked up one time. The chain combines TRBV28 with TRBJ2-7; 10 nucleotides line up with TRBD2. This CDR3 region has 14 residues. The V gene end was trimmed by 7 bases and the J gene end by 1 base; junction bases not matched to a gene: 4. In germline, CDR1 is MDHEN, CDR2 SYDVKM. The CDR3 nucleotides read TGTGCCAGCACCCTAGCGGGAGAATCCTACGAGCAGTACTTC. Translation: CASTLAGESYEQYF.

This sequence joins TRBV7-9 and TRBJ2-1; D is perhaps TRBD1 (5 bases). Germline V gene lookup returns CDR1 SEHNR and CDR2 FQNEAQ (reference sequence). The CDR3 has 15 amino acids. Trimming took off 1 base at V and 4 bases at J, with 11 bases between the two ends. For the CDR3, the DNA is TGTGCCAGCAGCTTAGATGAGACAGAGTACAATGAGCAGTTCTTC. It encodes CASSLDETEYNEQFF. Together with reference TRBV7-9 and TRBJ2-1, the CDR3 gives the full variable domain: DTGVSQNPRHKITKRGQNVTFRCDPISEHNRLYWYRQTLGQGPEFLTYFQNEAQLEKSRLLSDRFSAERPKGSFSTLEIQRTEQGDSAMYLCASSLDETEYNEQFFGPGTRLTVL.

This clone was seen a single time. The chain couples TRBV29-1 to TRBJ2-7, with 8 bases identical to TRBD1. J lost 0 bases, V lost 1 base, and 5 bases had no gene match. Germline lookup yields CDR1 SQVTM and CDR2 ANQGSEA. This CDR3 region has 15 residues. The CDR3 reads CSVEAGQENSYEQYF. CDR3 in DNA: TGCAGCGTTGAAGCGGGACAGGAGAACTCCTACGAGCAGTACTTC.